This T cell receptor beta chain was profiled in a study of molecular identifiers for immune sequencing clone quantification. The bulk TCR libraries were made with methods described before and with listed TCR primers. TCRdb fed the PCR reads into MiXCR, producing one record per CDR3 protein. This table holds about 630,000 distinct CDR3 sequences, about 25% found once. This clonotype was counted between two and nine times. The authors gated naive CD8 T cells as CD8+CD4-CCR7+CD45RA+ for sorting. This CDR3 region has 14 residues. The germline CDR1 and CDR2 sequences are SGDLS and YYNGEE. Trimming pared 0 bases from V and 2 bases from J, leaving 7 bases between.

The chain uses TRBV9 and TRBJ2-3; the D is unclear. The TCR sequence derives from a human donor in good health. Some libraries in this study had Jurkat cell RNA spiked in. Input material: naive CD8+ T cells from blood, with Jurkat cell RNA spiked in. Stated subset: FACS-sorted CD8+CD4-CCR7+CD45RA+ naive T cells. CDR3 amino acids: CASSVDGNTDTQYF. CDR3 DNA: TGTGCCAGCAGCGTAGACGGCAACACAGATACGCAGTATTTT. The full variable domain, in which reference TRBV9 and TRBJ2-3 provide the parts outside the CDR3, is DSGVTQTPKHLITATGQRVTLRCSPRSGDLSVYWYQQSLDQGLQFLIQYYNGEERAKGNILERFSAQQFPDLHSELNLSSLELGDSALYFCASSVDGNTDTQYFGPGTRLTVL.